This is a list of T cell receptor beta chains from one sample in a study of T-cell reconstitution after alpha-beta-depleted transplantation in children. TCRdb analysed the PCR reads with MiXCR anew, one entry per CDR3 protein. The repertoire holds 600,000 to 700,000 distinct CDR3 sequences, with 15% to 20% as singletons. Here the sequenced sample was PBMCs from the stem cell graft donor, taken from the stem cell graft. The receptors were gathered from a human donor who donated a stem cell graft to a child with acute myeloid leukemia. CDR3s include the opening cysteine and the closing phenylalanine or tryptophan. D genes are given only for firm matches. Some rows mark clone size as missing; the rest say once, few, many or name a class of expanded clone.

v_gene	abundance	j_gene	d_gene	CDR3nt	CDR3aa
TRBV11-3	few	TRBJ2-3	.	TGTGCCAGCAGCCTCGGACAGATGCAGTATTTT	CASSLGQMQYF
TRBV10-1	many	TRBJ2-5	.	TGCGCCAGCAGTGATCCAGGGCAGGAGACCCAGTACTTC	CASSDPGQETQYF
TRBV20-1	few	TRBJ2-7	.	TGCAGTGCTAGAGATCAGGGCATCCACTACGAGCAGTACTTC	CSARDQGIHYEQYF
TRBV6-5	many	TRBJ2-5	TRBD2	TGTGCCAGCAGTTACTCGCATGAGCGGGGGGAAGAGACCCAGTACTTC	CASSYSHERGEETQYF
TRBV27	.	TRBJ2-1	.	TGTGCCAGCAGAAGGTGGGACACCGACAATGAGCAGTTCTTC	CASRRWDTDNEQFF
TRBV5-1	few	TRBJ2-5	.	TGCGCCAGCAGCCCAGGCCCGTCTTCAGAGACCCAGTACTTC	CASSPGPSSETQYF
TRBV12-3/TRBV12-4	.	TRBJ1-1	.	TGTGCCAGCAGTTGGGTTGTGAACACTGAAGCTTTCTTT	CASSWVVNTEAFF
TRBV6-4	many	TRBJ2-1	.	TGTGCCAGCAGTGACACGGGGGGCGCCTACAATGAGCAGTTCTTC	CASSDTGGAYNEQFF
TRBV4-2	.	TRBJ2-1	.	TGTGCCAGCAGCCAAGAAGTGCCAAGCTCCTACAATGAGCAGTTCTTC	CASSQEVPSSYNEQFF
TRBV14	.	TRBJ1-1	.	TGTGCCAGCAGCATTCTTAGGGGATCCGGGAACACTGAAGCTTTCTTT	CASSILRGSGNTEAFF
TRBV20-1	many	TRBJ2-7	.	TGCAGTGCTAGAGATTTCAGGGGGGCCTACGAGCAGTACTTC	CSARDFRGAYEQYF
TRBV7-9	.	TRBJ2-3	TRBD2	TGTGCCAGCAGCTTAACCGGACTAGCAAGCACAGATACGCAGTATTTT	CASSLTGLASTDTQYF
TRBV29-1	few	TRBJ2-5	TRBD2	TGCAGCGTTGTCTCCGGGACTAACTCCAATTTC	CSVVSGTNSNF